Listed below are T cell receptor beta chains from one sample, sequenced in a study of vaccination and CD4 T cells after COVID-19. MiXCR, run by TCRdb on the PCR reads, gives a single entry per CDR3 protein. This sample yields 16,000 or so distinct CDR3 sequences, of which approximately 57% are seen a single time; about 7% belongs to the top ten. Their recognized antigens are unknown. Here the sequenced sample was CD4+ T cells from blood, cultured in vitro, taken before SARS-CoV-2 vaccination. The source is a human donor who had recovered from COVID-19. Both conserved end residues are part of each CDR3. The D gene is left open where the match is weak. Clone size is given for some rows only: seen once, a few or many times, or a class if the clone is expanded.

TRBJ1-4	.	TRBV7-9	.	TGTGCCAGCAGCCTCGGTGCAACTAATGAAAAACTGTTTTTT	CASSLGATNEKLFF
TRBJ1-1	.	TRBV19	.	TGTGCCAGTAATAGGCAGACCAGGTACGACACTGAAGCTTTCTTT	CASNRQTRYDTEAFF
TRBJ2-2	TRBD2	TRBV20-1	.	TGCAGTGCTAGATATCTAGCGGGAGCCGGCGGGGAGCTGTTTTTT	CSARYLAGAGGELFF
TRBJ2-4	TRBD2	TRBV2	.	TGTGCCAGCCGCTTGAGACTAGCGTCTAAAAACATTCAGTACTTC	CASRLRLASKNIQYF
TRBJ2-1	TRBD2	TRBV7-9	.	TGTGCCAGCAGCCCCGGGACTAGCGGGAGCAGTGAGCAGTTCTTC	CASSPGTSGSSEQFF
TRBJ1-1	.	TRBV6-1	.	TGTGCCAGCAGCCCCGACAGGGAAGCTTTCTTT	CASSPDREAFF
TRBJ2-1	.	TRBV28	.	TGTGCCAGCAGTTTATCCTACAATGAGCAGTTCTTC	CASSLSYNEQFF
TRBJ2-7	.	TRBV21-1	few	TGTGCCAGCAGCAATTTTCCGGGACAGGGATTCTACGAGCAGTACTTC	CASSNFPGQGFYEQYF
TRBJ2-2	.	TRBV11-2	.	TGTGCCAGCAGCTTATTCTCTATACTACGCAACACCGGGGAGCTGTTTTTT	CASSLFSILRNTGELFF
TRBJ2-7	TRBD1	TRBV2	.	TGTGCCAGCAAGACAGGGAACGAGCAGTACTTC	CASKTGNEQYF
TRBJ2-5	TRBD1	TRBV24-1	.	TGTGCCACCAGTGATCGTATGGGACAGGCTACGAGGGAGACCCAGTACTTC	CATSDRMGQATRETQYF
TRBJ2-7	TRBD2	TRBV11-2	.	TGTGCCAGCAGCCCATTACGCGGGACTAAAGAGTACGAGCAGTACTTC	CASSPLRGTKEYEQYF